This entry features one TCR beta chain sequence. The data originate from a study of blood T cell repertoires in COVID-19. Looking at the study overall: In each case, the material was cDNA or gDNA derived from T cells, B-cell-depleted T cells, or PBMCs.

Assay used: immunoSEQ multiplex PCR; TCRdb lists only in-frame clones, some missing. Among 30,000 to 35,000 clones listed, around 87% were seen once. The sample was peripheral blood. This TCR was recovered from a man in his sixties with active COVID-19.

The CDR3 loop reads CASSLTGFSGNTIYF. The CDR3 nucleotides are TGTGCCAGCAGTCTCACAGGTTTTTCGGGAAACACCATATATTTT. The rearrangement links TRBV27 to TRBJ1-3; possible D gene TRBD1, 5 bases. V lost 5 bases to trimming and J lost 4 bases, with 15 bases between them. The CDR3 has 15 amino acids. Germline loops: CDR1 MNHEY, CDR2 SMNVEV (reference sequence).